A selection of T cell receptor beta chains follows, all from one sample in a study of blood T cell repertoires in COVID-19. Data came from immunoSEQ multiplex PCR; TCRdb stores just in-frame clones and leaves some out. The sample has approximately 65,000 clones; about 86% are singletons. The material sequenced was peripheral blood. The receptors come from a man between 50 and 59 years old with acute or convalescent COVID-19. CDR3s include the opening cysteine and the closing phenylalanine or tryptophan. The D gene is left open where the match is weak. For some rows the clone size is stated as once, few or many, or as a class when expanded; others skip it.

V gene	clone size	D gene	J gene	CDR3 DNA	CDR3 protein
TRBV6-5	NA	TRBD1	TRBJ2-5	TGTGCCAGCAAAGACAGGGGTGCAAGGACCCAGTACTTC	CASKDRGARTQYF
TRBV5-1	NA	TRBD2	TRBJ2-1	TGCGCCAGCAGCGAAACCACTAGCGGGGAATACAATGAGCAGTTCTTC	CASSETTSGEYNEQFF
TRBV5-6	NA	NA	TRBJ1-2	TGTGCCAGCTTTACAGGGTCTTACTATGGCTACACCTTC	CASFTGSYYGYTF
TRBV11-2	NA	NA	TRBJ1-2	TGTGCCAGCAGCTTAGAAGGAGTCAGAGTTCGTAGTAGTGGCTACACCTTC	CASSLEGVRVRSSGYTF
TRBV5-1	NA	TRBD1	TRBJ2-3	TGCGCCAGCAGCTTGGGACAGGGAATAAGCACAGATACGCAGTATTTT	CASSLGQGISTDTQYF
TRBV2	NA	NA	TRBJ1-6	TGTGCCAGCAGTTGGGAAGGGGTGAGGTCACCCCTCCACTTT	CASSWEGVRSPLHF
TRBV12-3/TRBV12-4	NA	NA	TRBJ2-7	TGTGCCAGCAGACTAGGGTCCTACGAGCAGTACTTC	CASRLGSYEQYF
TRBV19	NA	NA	TRBJ1-5	TGTGCCAGTACCCCTATGGGAGGGAGCAATCAGCCCCAGCATTTT	CASTPMGGSNQPQHF
TRBV5-4	NA	TRBD2	TRBJ2-7	TGTGCCAGCAGCTTGGGGACTAGCGGGAGCTCCTACGAGCAGTACTTC	CASSLGTSGSSYEQYF
TRBV19	NA	TRBD1	TRBJ1-6	TGTGCCGTAGGGGGCACCCTACCCCTCCACTTT	CAVGGTLPLHF
TRBV3-1/TRBV3-2	NA	TRBD2	TRBJ2-3	TGTGCCAGCAGCCAAGTTGGGACTAGCGGGGGAGAGGATACGCAGTATTTT	CASSQVGTSGGEDTQYF
TRBV19	NA	NA	TRBJ1-5	TGTGCCAGTAGTATATACAGGGATGGACAGCCCCAGCATTTT	CASSIYRDGQPQHF
TRBV12-5	once	NA	TRBJ1-2	TGTGCTAGTGGTTTACCGGAGGGAGGAGGCTACACCTTC	CASGLPEGGGYTF
TRBV18	NA	TRBD1	TRBJ1-1	TGTGCCAGCTCACAGGGACAGTTGAACACTGAAGCTTTCTTT	CASSQGQLNTEAFF
TRBV27	NA	NA	TRBJ2-1	TGTGCCAGCAGTAAGGGACTCCTCAATGAGCAGTTCTTC	CASSKGLLNEQFF
TRBV30	NA	NA	TRBJ2-7	TGTGCCTGGAGTGGGAGGGTTGGCGCCTCCTACGAGCAGTACTTC	CAWSGRVGASYEQYF
TRBV9	NA	TRBD2	TRBJ2-7	TGTGCCAGCAGCGTAGAGCTAGGGAGGGGCGAGCAGTACTTC	CASSVELGRGEQYF
TRBV7-3	NA	NA	TRBJ2-5	TGTGCCAGCAGCTCCCGAGGGGGTTCCCAAGAGACCCAGTACTTC	CASSSRGGSQETQYF
TRBV19	NA	TRBD1	TRBJ1-6	TGTGCCAGTAAGACTTGGGACAGGGGTAATTCACCCCTCCACTTT	CASKTWDRGNSPLHF
TRBV19	few	NA	TRBJ1-3	TGTGCCAGCCTACTCTCAGGGTCCGGAAACACCATATATTTT	CASLLSGSGNTIYF
TRBV12-3/TRBV12-4	NA	NA	TRBJ1-1	TGTGCCAGCAGTTCCGGGACAAACACTGAAGCTTTCTTT	CASSSGTNTEAFF
TRBV5-1	NA	TRBD2	TRBJ2-3	TGCGCCAGCAGCACCGGACTAGCGGGGGGCGGAGATACGCAGTATTTT	CASSTGLAGGGDTQYF
TRBV30	NA	NA	TRBJ1-3	TGTGCCTGGAGTCGCGGGGGAGGTGGAAACACCATATATTTT	CAWSRGGGGNTIYF
TRBV20-1	once	NA	TRBJ1-5	TGCAGTGCTAGTAGCAGGGGTCAGCCCCAGCATTTT	CSASSRGQPQHF
TRBV15	NA	TRBD2	TRBJ2-7	TGTGCCACCAGCACCTCTTGGCGGGCTAGCGGCGAGCAGTACTTC	CATSTSWRASGEQYF
TRBV11-2	NA	NA	TRBJ2-6	TGTGCCAGCAGCTTATACAAGGGGTCAGGGACCAACGTCCTGACTTTC	CASSLYKGSGTNVLTF
TRBV7-2	once	NA	TRBJ2-7	TGTGCCAGCAGCCCACCCAGGACAGCCTCCTACGAGCAGTACTTC	CASSPPRTASYEQYF
TRBV5-6	NA	NA	TRBJ1-2	TGTGCCAGCACCACTGGACAGTCTGCCCACTATGGCTACACCTTC	CASTTGQSAHYGYTF
TRBV6-8	NA	TRBD1	TRBJ1-2	TGTGCCAGTAAGGGACAGGGAGGCTACACCTTC	CASKGQGGYTF
TRBV7-2	NA	NA	TRBJ2-7	TGTGCCAGCAGCTTAGAGGGGTCGGTGGGGTACTTC	CASSLEGSVGYF
TRBV10-2	NA	NA	TRBJ1-6	TGCGCCAGCAGTCTTCTAGCGGACTATAATTCACCCCTCCACTTT	CASSLLADYNSPLHF
TRBV7-3	NA	TRBD1	TRBJ1-2	TGTGCCAGCAGCTCCGCCGGGACAGGGTTGTCTGGCCACACCTTC	CASSSAGTGLSGHTF
TRBV2	NA	TRBD1	TRBJ1-1	TGTGCCAGCAGTGTCGCAGGGGGCAGGGCTGAAGCTTTCTTT	CASSVAGGRAEAFF
TRBV28	NA	NA	TRBJ1-1	TGTGCCAGCAGCCGAGACAGGAACACTGAAGCTTTCTTT	CASSRDRNTEAFF
TRBV5-5	NA	TRBD2	TRBJ2-7	TGTGCCAGCAGCTCAGTAGCGGGAGGAGGAAACGAGCAGTACTTC	CASSSVAGGGNEQYF
TRBV2	NA	NA	TRBJ1-5	TGTGCCAGCACAAAAGACCGGGCCGTCGGGGGGGGAAGCAATCAGCCCCAGCATTTT	CASTKDRAVGGGSNQPQHF
TRBV19	NA	NA	TRBJ1-5	TGTGCCACCAGTGCGGGGGCCCGCAATCAGCCCCAGCATTTT	CATSAGARNQPQHF
TRBV19	NA	NA	TRBJ2-3	TGTGCCAGTAGCCCGCAGGGGAGCACAGATACGCAGTATTTT	CASSPQGSTDTQYF
TRBV11-2	NA	NA	TRBJ1-2	TGTGCCAGCAGCGTAAACTCCTATGTCGGCTACACCTTC	CASSVNSYVGYTF
TRBV9	once	TRBD1	TRBJ2-5	TGTGCCAGCAGCGTAGCGGGACAGCTTCAAGAGACCCAGTACTTC	CASSVAGQLQETQYF
TRBV5-1	NA	NA	TRBJ2-7	TGCGCCAGCAGCTTGGCTGGCTTCTCTCTCTACGAGCAGTACTTC	CASSLAGFSLYEQYF
TRBV28	NA	NA	TRBJ2-1	TGTGCCAGCAGTTCCTTACCGGGTATTAGCCGCAATGAGCAGTTCTTC	CASSSLPGISRNEQFF
TRBV27	few	NA	TRBJ2-3	TGTGCAGCGGGCAGTCGCACAGATACGCAGTATTTT	CAAGSRTDTQYF
TRBV5-1	NA	TRBD2	TRBJ2-1	TGCGCCAGCAGCTGGCAGATCGGGAGGGGGCAACTAGCGGGAGGCTCCTACAATGAGCAGTTCTTC	CASSWQIGRGQLAGGSYNEQFF
TRBV9	NA	TRBD2	TRBJ2-1	TGTGCCAGCAGCGTAGAGCGAGGCCAGGGAAGGGCTAGCGGGACGAGGGATGAGCAGTTCTTC	CASSVERGQGRASGTRDEQFF
TRBV6-6	NA	TRBD1	TRBJ1-1	TGTGCCAGCAGTTACCCTGTAGGGGGCCCCACTGAAGCTTTCTTT	CASSYPVGGPTEAFF
TRBV13	NA	NA	TRBJ2-3	TGTGCCAGCAGCCCCGTATATCAGGGGAGCACAGATACGCAGTATTTT	CASSPVYQGSTDTQYF
TRBV25-1	NA	NA	TRBJ2-3	TGTGCCAGCAGTGAAGGGTCAGGGCGATTCACAGATACGCAGTATTTT	CASSEGSGRFTDTQYF
TRBV7-6	NA	TRBD1	TRBJ2-5	TGTGCCAGCAGCCCAACAGGGGGGGAGACCCAGTACTTC	CASSPTGGETQYF
TRBV11-2	NA	TRBD1	TRBJ2-7	TGTGCCAGCAGCTTATACAGGGGGTACGAGCAGTACTTC	CASSLYRGYEQYF
TRBV27	NA	TRBD1	TRBJ2-7	TGTGCCAGCAGGCGAAGCCAGGGGGCCAGCTCCTACGAGCAGTACTTC	CASRRSQGASSYEQYF
TRBV24-1	once	NA	TRBJ2-1	TGTGCCACCAGTGGCGCGGAGAATGAGCAGTTCTTC	CATSGAENEQFF
TRBV9	once	TRBD2	TRBJ2-1	TGTGCCAGCAGCGTAGCAGGAAGCGGGAGCTCCTACAATGAGCAGTTCTTC	CASSVAGSGSSYNEQFF